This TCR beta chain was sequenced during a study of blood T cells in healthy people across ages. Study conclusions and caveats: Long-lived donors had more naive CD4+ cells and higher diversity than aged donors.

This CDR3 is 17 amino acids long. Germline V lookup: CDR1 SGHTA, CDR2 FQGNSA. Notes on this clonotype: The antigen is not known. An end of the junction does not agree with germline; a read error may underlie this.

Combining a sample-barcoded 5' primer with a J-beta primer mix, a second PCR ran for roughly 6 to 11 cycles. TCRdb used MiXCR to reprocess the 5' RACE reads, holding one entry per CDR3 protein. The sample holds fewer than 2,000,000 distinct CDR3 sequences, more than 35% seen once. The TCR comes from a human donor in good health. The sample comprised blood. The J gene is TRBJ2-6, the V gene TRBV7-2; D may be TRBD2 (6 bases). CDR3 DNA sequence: TGTGCCAGCAGCTTAGCGGGGGGAGTCTCTGGGGCCAACGTCCGGACTTTC. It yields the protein CASSLAGGVSGANVRTF. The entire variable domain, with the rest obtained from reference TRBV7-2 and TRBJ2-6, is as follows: GAGVSQSPSNKVTEKGKDVELRCDPISGHTALYWYRQSLGQGLEFLIYFQGNSAPDKSGLPSDRFSAERTGGSVSTLTIQRTQQEDSAVYLCASSLAGGVSGANVRTFGAGSRLTVL.